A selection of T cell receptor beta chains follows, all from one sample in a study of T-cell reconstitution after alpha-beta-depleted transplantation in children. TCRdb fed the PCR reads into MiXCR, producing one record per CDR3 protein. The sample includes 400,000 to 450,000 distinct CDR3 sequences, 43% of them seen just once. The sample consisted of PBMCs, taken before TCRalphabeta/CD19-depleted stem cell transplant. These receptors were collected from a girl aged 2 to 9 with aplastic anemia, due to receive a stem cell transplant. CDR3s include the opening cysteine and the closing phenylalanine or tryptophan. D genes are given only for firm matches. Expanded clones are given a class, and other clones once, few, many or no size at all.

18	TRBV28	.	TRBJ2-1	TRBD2	CASSLSRLAGWINNEQFF	TGTGCCAGCAGTCTAAGTCGGTTAGCGGGCTGGATTAACAATGAGCAGTTCTTC
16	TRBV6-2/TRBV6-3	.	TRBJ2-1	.	CASSYSGPPSYNEQFF	TGTGCCAGCAGTTACTCGGGCCCACCCTCCTACAATGAGCAGTTCTTC
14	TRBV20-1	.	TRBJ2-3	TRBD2	CSARGSGRPDTQYF	TGCAGTGCTAGAGGTAGCGGGAGGCCAGATACGCAGTATTTT
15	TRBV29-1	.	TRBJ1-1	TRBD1	CSVGQGTVTNTEAFF	TGCAGCGTTGGCCAGGGGACAGTTACGAACACTGAAGCTTTCTTT
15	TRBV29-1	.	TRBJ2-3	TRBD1	CSVAGYRGLPDTQYF	TGCAGCGTTGCCGGTTACAGGGGGTTGCCAGATACGCAGTATTTT
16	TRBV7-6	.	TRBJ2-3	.	CACSWGTYTSTDTQYF	TGTGCCTGCAGCTGGGGGACTTACACTAGCACAGATACGCAGTATTTT
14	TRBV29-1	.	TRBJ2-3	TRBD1	CSVANDRDHDTQYF	TGCAGCGTCGCCAACGACAGGGACCACGATACGCAGTATTTT
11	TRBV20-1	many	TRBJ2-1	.	CSATSYNEQFF	TGCAGTGCTACTAGCTACAATGAGCAGTTCTTC
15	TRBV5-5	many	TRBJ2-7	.	CASSGGRLFWDEQYF	TGTGCCAGCAGCGGGGGGCGGCTGTTTTGGGACGAGCAGTACTTC
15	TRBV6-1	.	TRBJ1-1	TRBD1	CASSPDRGLGTEAFF	TGTGCCAGCAGCCCCGACAGGGGTCTGGGCACTGAAGCTTTCTTT
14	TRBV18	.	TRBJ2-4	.	CASSPDRAKNIQYF	TGTGCCAGCTCACCAGACAGAGCCAAAAACATTCAGTACTTC
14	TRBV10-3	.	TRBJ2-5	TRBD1	CAIGRGREIETQYF	TGTGCCATCGGCAGGGGGCGTGAGATAGAGACCCAGTACTTC
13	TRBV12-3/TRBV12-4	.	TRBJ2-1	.	CASSVDSYNEQFF	TGTGCCAGCAGTGTGGACAGTTACAATGAGCAGTTCTTC
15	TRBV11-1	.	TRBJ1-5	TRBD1	CASSLGGTGDQPQHF	TGTGCCAGCAGCTTAGGGGGTACAGGGGATCAGCCCCAGCATTTT
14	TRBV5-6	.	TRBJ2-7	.	CASSSAGGTYEQYF	TGTGCCAGCAGCTCCGCGGGCGGCACCTACGAGCAGTACTTC
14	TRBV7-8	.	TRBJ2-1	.	CASSRLGTSDEQFF	TGTGCCAGCAGCCGACTAGGGACATCCGATGAGCAGTTCTTC
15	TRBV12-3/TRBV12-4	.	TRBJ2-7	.	CASSSAGANDYEQYF	TGTGCCAGCAGCTCCGCGGGCGCGAATGACTACGAGCAGTACTTC
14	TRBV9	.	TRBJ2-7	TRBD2	CASSTGGGHYEQYF	TGTGCCAGCAGCACCGGGGGGGGCCACTACGAGCAGTACTTC
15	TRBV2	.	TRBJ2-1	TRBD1	CASRRGGQGESEQFF	TGTGCCAGCAGGAGGGGGGGACAGGGGGAATCTGAGCAGTTCTTC
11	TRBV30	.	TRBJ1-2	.	CAWQTGYGYTF	TGTGCCTGGCAAACAGGGTATGGCTACACCTTC
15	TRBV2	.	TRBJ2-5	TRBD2	CASSGGLAAAETQYF	TGTGCCAGCAGTGGGGGACTAGCGGCGGCGGAGACCCAGTACTTC
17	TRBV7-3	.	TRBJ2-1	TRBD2	CASSLKPPSSGYNEQFF	TGTGCCAGCAGCTTAAAACCCCCTTCTAGCGGTTACAATGAGCAGTTCTTC
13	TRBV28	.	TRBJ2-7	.	CASSPYSTYEQYF	TGTGCCAGCAGTCCCTACTCTACCTACGAGCAGTACTTC
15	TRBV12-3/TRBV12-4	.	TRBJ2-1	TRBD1	CASSPDRGLYNEQFF	TGTGCCAGCAGCCCGGACAGGGGGCTCTACAATGAGCAGTTCTTC
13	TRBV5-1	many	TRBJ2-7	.	CASSLGRAYEQYF	TGTGCCAGCAGCTTAGGGCGGGCCTACGAGCAGTACTTC
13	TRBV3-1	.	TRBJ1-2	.	CASSPRGQSGYTF	TGTGCCAGCAGCCCCAGGGGTCAAAGTGGCTACACCTTC
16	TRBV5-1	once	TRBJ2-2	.	CASSFSGATNTGELFF	TGCGCCAGCAGCTTTTCGGGGGCTACGAACACCGGGGAGCTGTTTTTT
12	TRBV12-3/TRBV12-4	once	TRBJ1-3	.	CASSSIGNTIYF	TGTGCCAGCAGTTCCATTGGAAACACCATATATTTT
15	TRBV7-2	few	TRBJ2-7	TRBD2	CASSLGTSGVNEQYF	TGTGCCAGCAGCTTAGGGACTAGCGGGGTCAACGAGCAGTACTTC
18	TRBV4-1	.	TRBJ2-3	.	CASSHLPQGGPSTDTQYF	TGCGCCAGCAGCCACCTCCCCCAGGGGGGCCCAAGCACAGATACGCAGTATTTT
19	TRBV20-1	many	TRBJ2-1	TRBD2	CSARDRVKEREVPYNEQFF	TGCAGTGCTAGAGATCGTGTTAAGGAGCGGGAGGTCCCGTACAATGAGCAGTTCTTC
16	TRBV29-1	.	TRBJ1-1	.	CSVAGLVGGQNTEAFF	TGCAGCGTTGCGGGTCTCGTGGGTGGCCAGAACACTGAAGCTTTCTTT
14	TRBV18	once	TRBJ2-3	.	CASSRDRRTDTQYF	TGTGCCAGCTCACGGGACCGCCGAACAGATACGCAGTATTTT
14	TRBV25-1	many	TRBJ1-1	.	CASSPGRHGTEAFF	TGTGCCAGCAGTCCGGGGCGTCATGGCACTGAAGCTTTCTTT
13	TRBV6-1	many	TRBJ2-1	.	CASSEVTRNEQFF	TGTGCCAGCAGTGAAGTTACAAGGAATGAGCAGTTCTTC
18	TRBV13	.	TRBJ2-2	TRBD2	CASSSGLAPKKHLGELFF	TGTGCCAGCAGCTCGGGACTAGCTCCTAAAAAGCACCTCGGGGAGCTGTTTTTT
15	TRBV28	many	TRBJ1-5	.	CASSLPTGIGQPQHF	TGTGCCAGCAGTTTACCCACAGGGATTGGACAGCCCCAGCATTTT
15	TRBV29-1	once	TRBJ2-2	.	CSVARGAVNTGELFF	TGCAGCGTTGCTAGGGGGGCCGTTAACACCGGGGAGCTGTTTTTT
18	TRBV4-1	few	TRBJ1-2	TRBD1	CASSQHILGQGIAYGYTF	TGCGCCAGCAGCCAACATATATTGGGACAGGGCATTGCCTATGGCTACACCTTC
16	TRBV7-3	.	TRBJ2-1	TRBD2	CASSFSGGSSYNEQFF	TGTGCCAGCAGCTTTAGCGGGGGGAGCTCCTACAATGAGCAGTTCTTC
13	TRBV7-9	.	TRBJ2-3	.	CACRDGGTDTQYF	TGTGCCTGCCGGGACGGAGGCACAGATACGCAGTATTTT